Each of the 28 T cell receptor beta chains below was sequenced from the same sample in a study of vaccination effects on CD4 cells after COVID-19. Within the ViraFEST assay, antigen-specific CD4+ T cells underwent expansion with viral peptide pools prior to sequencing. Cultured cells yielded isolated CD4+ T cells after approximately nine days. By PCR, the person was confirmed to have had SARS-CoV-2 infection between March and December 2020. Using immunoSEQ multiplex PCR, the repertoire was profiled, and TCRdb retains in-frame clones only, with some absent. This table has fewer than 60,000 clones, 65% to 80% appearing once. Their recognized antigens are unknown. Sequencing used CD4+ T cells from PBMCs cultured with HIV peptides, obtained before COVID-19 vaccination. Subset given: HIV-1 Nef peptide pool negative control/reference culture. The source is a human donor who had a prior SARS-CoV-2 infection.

The DNA of the CDR3 is TGCGCCAGCAAGGACCAGGGGTGGAACACTGAAGCTTTCTTT. Amino acid sequence: CASKDQGWNTEAFF. V gene TRBV5-1 combines with J gene TRBJ1-1; TRBD1 might be the D (6 bases). V was pared by 6 bases and J by 1 base, with 13 bases between. The CDR3 is 14 amino acids. Germline lookup yields CDR1 SGHRS and CDR2 YFSETQ.

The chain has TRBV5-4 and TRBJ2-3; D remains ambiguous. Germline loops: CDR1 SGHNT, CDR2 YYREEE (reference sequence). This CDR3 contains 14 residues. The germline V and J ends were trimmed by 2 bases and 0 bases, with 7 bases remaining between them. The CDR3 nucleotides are TGTGCCAGCAGCTTATCCTGGAGCACAGATACGCAGTATTTT. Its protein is CASSLSWSTDTQYF.

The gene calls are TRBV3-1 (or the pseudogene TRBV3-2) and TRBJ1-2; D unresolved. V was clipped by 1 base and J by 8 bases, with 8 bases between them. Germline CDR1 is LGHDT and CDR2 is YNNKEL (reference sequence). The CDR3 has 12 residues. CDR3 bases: TGTGCCAGCAGCCAAGCGAGTGCGGGCTACACCTTC. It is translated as CASSQASAGYTF.

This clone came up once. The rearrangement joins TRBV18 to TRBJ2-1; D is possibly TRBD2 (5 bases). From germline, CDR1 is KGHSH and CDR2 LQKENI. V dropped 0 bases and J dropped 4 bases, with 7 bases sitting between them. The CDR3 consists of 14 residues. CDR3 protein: CASSPPRVYNEQFF. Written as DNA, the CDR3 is TGTGCCAGCTCACCACCGCGGGTTTACAATGAGCAGTTCTTC. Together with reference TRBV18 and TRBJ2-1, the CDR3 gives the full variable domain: NAGVMQNPRHLVRRRGQEARLRCSPMKGHSHVYWYRQLPEEGLKFMVYLQKENIIDESGMPKERFSAEFPKEGPSILRIQQVVRGDSAAYFCASSPPRVYNEQFFGPGTRLTVL.

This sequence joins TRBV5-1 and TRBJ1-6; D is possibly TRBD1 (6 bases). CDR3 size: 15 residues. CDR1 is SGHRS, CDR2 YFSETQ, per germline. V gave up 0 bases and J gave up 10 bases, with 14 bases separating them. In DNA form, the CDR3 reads TGCGCCAGCAGCTTGGCGGGGAGGGGGGACTCACCCCTCCACTTT. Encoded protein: CASSLAGRGDSPLHF. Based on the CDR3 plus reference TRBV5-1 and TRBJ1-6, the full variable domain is KAGVTQTPRYLIKTRGQQVTLSCSPISGHRSVSWYQQTPGQGLQFLFEYFSETQRNKGNFPGRFSGRQFSNSRSEMNVSTLELGDSALYLCASSLAGRGDSPLHFGNGTRLTVT.

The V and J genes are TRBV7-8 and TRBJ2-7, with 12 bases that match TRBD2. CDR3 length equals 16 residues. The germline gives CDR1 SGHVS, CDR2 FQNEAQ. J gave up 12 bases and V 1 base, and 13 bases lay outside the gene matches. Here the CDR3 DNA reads TGTGCCAGCAGCTTAGAGTTTAGGACTAGCGGGATCCCTCCGTACTTC. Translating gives CASSLEFRTSGIPPYF.

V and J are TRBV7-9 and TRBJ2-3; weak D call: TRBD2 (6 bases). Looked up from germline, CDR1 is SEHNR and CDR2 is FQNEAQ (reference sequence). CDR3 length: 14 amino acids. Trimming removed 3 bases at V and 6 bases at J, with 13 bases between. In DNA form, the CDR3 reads TGTGCCAGCAGCTTCCGGGGGAGAGGTGATACGCAGTATTTT. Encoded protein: CASSFRGRGDTQYF.

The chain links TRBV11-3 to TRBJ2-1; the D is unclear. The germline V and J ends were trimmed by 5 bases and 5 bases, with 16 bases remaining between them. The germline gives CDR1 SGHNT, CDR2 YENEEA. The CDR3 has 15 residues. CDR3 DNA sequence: TGTGCCAGCAGCCAAAGGTCGATGGCCCACAATGAGCAGTTCTTC. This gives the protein CASSQRSMAHNEQFF.

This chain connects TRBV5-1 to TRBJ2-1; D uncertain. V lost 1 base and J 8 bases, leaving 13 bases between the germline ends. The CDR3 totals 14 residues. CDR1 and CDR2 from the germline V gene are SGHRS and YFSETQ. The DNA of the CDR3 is TGCGCCAGCAGCTTGACAGACCCCGGAGATGAGCAGTTCTTC. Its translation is CASSLTDPGDEQFF.

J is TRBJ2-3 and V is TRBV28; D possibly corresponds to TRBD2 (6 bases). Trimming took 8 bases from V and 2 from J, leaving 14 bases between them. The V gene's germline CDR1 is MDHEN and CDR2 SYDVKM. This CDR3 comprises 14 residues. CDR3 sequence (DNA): TGTGCCAGCGGTGGCGGGACGATCACAGATACGCAGTATTTT. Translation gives CASGGGTITDTQYF.

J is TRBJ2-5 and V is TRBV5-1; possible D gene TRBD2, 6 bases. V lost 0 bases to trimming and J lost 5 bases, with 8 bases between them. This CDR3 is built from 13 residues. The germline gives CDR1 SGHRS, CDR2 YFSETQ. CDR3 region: CASSLGAGETQYF. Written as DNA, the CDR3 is TGCGCCAGCAGCTTGGGGGCGGGGGAGACCCAGTACTTC.

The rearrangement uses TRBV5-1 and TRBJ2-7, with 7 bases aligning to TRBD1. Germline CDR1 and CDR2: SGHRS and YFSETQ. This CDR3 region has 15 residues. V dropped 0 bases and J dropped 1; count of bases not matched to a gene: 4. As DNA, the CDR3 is TGCGCCAGCAGCTTGGCCGGGACAGTATCCTACGAGCAGTACTTC. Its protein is CASSLAGTVSYEQYF.

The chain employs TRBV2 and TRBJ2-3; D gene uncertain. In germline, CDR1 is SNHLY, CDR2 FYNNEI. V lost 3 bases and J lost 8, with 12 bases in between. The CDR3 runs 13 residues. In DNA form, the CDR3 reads TGTGCCAGCAGTGATGAAGGGCTATTTACGCAGTATTTT. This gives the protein CASSDEGLFTQYF.

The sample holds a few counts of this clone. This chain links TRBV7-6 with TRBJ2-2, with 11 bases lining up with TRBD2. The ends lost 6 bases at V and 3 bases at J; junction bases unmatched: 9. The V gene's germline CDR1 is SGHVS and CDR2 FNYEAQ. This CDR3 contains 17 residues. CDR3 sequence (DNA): TGTGCCAGCAGGATACTAGCGGGAGATGAGGACACCGGGGAGCTGTTTTTT. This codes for CASRILAGDEDTGELFF.

The CDR3 region is CASSFARGAGELFF. In DNA form, the CDR3 reads TGTGCCAGCAGCTTCGCTAGGGGGGCCGGGGAGCTGTTTTTT. The chain couples TRBV7-2 to TRBJ2-2; either TRBD1 or TRBD2 may supply D (6 bases each). The CDR3 has 14 amino acids. The germline V gene has CDR1 SGHTA and CDR2 FQGNSA. V lost 3 bases, J lost 6 bases, and 11 bases lay in between.

DNA of the CDR3: TGCGCCAGCCGGGAGGAAGGCACAGATACGCAGTATTTT. Encoded protein: CASREEGTDTQYF. The chain is built from TRBV5-1 and TRBJ2-3; 7 bases are a match to TRBD2. There are 13 residues in the CDR3. V gave up 7 bases and J gave up 1 base; unmatched junction bases: 3. Germline-derived CDR1 and CDR2 are SGHRS and YFSETQ.

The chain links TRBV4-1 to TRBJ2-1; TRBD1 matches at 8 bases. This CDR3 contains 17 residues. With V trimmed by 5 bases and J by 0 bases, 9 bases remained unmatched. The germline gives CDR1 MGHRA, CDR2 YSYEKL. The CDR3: CASSKTGAGSSYNEQFF. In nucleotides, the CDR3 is TGCGCCAGCAGCAAGACAGGGGCCGGGAGCTCCTACAATGAGCAGTTCTTC.

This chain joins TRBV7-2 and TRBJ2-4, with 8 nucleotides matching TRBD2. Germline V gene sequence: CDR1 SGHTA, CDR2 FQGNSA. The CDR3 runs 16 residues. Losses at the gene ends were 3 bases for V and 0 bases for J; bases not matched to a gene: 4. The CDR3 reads CASSFSGGVAKNIQYF. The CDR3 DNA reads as TGTGCCAGCAGCTTCAGCGGGGGTGTAGCCAAAAACATTCAGTACTTC. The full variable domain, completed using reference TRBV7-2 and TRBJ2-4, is GAGVSQSPSNKVTEKGKDVELRCDPISGHTALYWYRQSLGQGLEFLIYFQGNSAPDKSGLPSDRFSAERTGGSVSTLTIQRTQQEDSAVYLCASSFSGGVAKNIQYFGAGTRLSVL.

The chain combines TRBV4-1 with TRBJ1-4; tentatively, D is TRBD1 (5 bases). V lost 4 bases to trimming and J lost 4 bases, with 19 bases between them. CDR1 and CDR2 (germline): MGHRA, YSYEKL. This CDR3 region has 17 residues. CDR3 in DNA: TGCGCCAGCAGCCGAACCCTCACAAGGGGCAGTAATGAAAAACTGTTTTTT. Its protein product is CASSRTLTRGSNEKLFF.

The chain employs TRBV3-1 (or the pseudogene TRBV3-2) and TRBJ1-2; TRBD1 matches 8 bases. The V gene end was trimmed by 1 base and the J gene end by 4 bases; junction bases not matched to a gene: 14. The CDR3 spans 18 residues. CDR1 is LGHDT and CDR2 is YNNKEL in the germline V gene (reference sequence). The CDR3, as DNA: TGTGCCAGCAGCCAAGTTGTTCCGTGGGCAGGGGGCTTCTATGGCTACACCTTC. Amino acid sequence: CASSQVVPWAGGFYGYTF.

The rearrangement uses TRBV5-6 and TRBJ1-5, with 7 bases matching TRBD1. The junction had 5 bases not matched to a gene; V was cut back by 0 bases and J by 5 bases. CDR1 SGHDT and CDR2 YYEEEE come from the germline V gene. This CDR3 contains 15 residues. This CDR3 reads CASSLGDRDHQPQHF. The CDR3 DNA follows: TGTGCCAGCAGCTTGGGGGACAGAGATCATCAGCCCCAGCATTTT. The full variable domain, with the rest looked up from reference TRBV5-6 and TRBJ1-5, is DAGVTQSPTHLIKTRGQQVTLRCSPKSGHDTVSWYQQALGQGPQFIFQYYEEEERQRGNFPDRFSGHQFPNYSSELNVNALLLGDSALYLCASSLGDRDHQPQHFGDGTRLSIL.

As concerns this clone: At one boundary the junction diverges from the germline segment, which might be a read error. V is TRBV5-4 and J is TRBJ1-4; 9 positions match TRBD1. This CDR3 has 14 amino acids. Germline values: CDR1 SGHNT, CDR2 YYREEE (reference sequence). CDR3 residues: CASSLDRGNEKLFF. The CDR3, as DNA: TGTGCCAGCAGTTTGGACAGGGGTAATGAAAAACTGTTTTTT.

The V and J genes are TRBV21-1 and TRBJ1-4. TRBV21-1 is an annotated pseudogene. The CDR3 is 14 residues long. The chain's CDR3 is CASSKVRGGRRIFF. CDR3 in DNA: TGTGCCAGCAGCAAAGTGCGGGGGGGGCGCCGAATTTTTTTT.

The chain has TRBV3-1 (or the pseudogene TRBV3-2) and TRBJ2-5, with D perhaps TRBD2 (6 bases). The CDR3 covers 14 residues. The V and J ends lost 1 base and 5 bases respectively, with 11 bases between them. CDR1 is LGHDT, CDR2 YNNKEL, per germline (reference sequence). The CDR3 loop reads CASSQAQGLETQYF. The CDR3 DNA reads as TGTGCCAGCAGCCAAGCCCAGGGACTGGAGACCCAGTACTTC.

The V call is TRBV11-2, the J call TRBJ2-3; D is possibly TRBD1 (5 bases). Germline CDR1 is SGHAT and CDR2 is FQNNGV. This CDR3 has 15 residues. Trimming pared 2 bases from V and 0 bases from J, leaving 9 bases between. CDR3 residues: CASSLRAGSTDTQYF. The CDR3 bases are TGTGCCAGCAGCTTACGGGCAGGGAGCACAGATACGCAGTATTTT.

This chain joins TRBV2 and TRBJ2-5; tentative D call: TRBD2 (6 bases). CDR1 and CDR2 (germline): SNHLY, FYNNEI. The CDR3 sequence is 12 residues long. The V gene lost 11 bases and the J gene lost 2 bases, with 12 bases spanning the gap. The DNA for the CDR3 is TGTGCCGCGGGACCGTCACAAGAGACCCAGTACTTC. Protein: CAAGPSQETQYF.

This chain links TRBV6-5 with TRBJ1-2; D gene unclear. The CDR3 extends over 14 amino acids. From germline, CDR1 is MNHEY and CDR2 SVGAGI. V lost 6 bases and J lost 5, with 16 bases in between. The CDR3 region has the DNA TGTGCCAGCAGCCCCCCTGGGTTGGGGTATGGCTACACCTTC. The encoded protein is CASSPPGLGYGYTF.

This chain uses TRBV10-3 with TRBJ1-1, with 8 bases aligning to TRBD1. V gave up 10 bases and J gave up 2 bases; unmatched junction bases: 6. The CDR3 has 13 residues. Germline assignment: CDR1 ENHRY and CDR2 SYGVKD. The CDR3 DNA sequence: TGTGCCACCTACGGGACAGGAAACACTGAAGCTTTCTTT. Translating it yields CATYGTGNTEAFF.